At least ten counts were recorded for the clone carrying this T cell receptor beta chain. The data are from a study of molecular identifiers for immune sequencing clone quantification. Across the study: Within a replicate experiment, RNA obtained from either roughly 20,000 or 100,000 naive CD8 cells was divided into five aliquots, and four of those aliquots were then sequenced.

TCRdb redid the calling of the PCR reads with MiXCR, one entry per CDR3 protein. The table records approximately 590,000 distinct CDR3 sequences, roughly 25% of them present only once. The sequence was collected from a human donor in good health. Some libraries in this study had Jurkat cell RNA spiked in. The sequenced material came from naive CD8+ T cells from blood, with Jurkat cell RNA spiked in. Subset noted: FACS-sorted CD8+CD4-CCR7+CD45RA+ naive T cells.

CDR3 coding DNA: TGTGCCAGCAGCCAAGTTCGGGGTAATGAGCAGTTCTTC. As protein: CASSQVRGNEQFF. The chain joins TRBV3-1 to TRBJ2-1; the D gene is possibly TRBD2 (5 bases). CDR1 and CDR2 from the germline V gene are LGHDT and YNNKEL (reference sequence). CDR3 length equals 13 residues. Trimming stripped 1 base from V and 7 bases from J, with 8 bases between.